The 8 T cell receptor beta chains given below trace back to one sample, sequenced in a study of blood T cell repertoires in COVID-19. Sequenced by immunoSEQ multiplex PCR; TCRdb stores in-frame clones only, minus some. This table holds approximately 230,000 clones, more than 70% found once. The specimen sequenced was peripheral blood. These receptors were collected from a man older than 75 with acute or convalescent COVID-19.

The V call is TRBV5-1, the J call TRBJ2-5; 9 positions agree with TRBD1. With V trimmed by 5 bases and J by 3 bases, 11 bases remained unmatched. The CDR3 loop spans 16 amino acids. Germline V gene lookup returns CDR1 SGHRS and CDR2 YFSETQ. Here the CDR3 DNA reads TGCGCCAGCAGGACGACACCGGGACAGGGTAAAGAGACCCAGTACTTC. It codes for CASRTTPGQGKETQYF.

The V gene is TRBV28, the J gene TRBJ1-1; D ambiguous. Germline V gene data show CDR1 as MDHEN and CDR2 as SYDVKM. Trimming stripped 3 bases from V and 4 bases from J, with 12 bases between. The CDR3 sequence is 14 residues long. The DNA for the CDR3 is TGTGCCAGCAGTTTTTATCGGGGTAGCACTGAAGCTTTCTTT. It translates to CASSFYRGSTEAFF.

The chain uses TRBV10-3 and TRBJ2-5, with 9 bases aligning to TRBD1. Germline V lookup: CDR1 ENHRY, CDR2 SYGVKD. The CDR3 has 15 amino acids. With 0 bases clipped from V and 5 bases from J, the junction kept 4 bases outside the gene matches. Written as DNA, the CDR3 is TGTGCCATCAGTGAGTCCTACAGGGGGCTCGAGACCCAGTACTTC. It encodes CAISESYRGLETQYF.

The chain uses TRBV11-2 and TRBJ2-6; no clear D gene. In germline, CDR1 is SGHAT, CDR2 FQNNGV. The CDR3 sequence is 18 residues long. The ends were cut back, 5 bases at V and 0 bases at J, with 17 bases in the middle. The CDR3 DNA follows: TGTGCCAGCAGCCCGGCTGGGCAGGTCATCTCTGGGGCCAACGTCCTGACTTTC. It is translated as CASSPAGQVISGANVLTF.

About this clone itself: The sample contains more than one DNA sequence encoding this CDR3. The V gene is TRBV9, the J gene TRBJ1-4, with 7 bases fitting TRBD1. V shed 2 bases, J shed 2 bases, and the junction held 3 bases outside the gene matches. Germline values: CDR1 SGDLS, CDR2 YYNGEE. The CDR3 is 15 amino acids. The CDR3 region is CASSVRQGTNEKLFF. The CDR3 region has the DNA TGTGCCAGCAGCGTTCGACAGGGCACTAATGAAAAACTGTTTTTT.

The rearrangement uses TRBV4-1 and TRBJ2-1; possibly TRBD2 for D (5 bases). The CDR3 is 15 residues long. Germline V CDR1 and CDR2: MGHRA, YSYEKL. Trimming cost V 0 bases and J 6 bases, with 12 bases left between them. The CDR3: CASSQEITSPNEQFF. The CDR3 nucleotides are TGCGCCAGCAGCCAAGAAATTACTAGTCCCAATGAGCAGTTCTTC.

The rearrangement joins TRBV5-1 to TRBJ2-2; D remains unclear. Trimming took off 4 bases at V and 6 bases at J, with 10 bases between the two ends. The CDR3 consists of 13 residues. Germline V gene lookup returns CDR1 SGHRS and CDR2 YFSETQ. CDR3 bases: TGCGCCAGCAGCCCCGTGAGCGCCGGGGAGCTGTTTTTT. This translates into CASSPVSAGELFF.

The chain carries TRBV5-5 and TRBJ2-1; 16 bases fit TRBD2. The CDR3 has 15 amino acids. V shed 4 bases and J 9 bases; nucleotides not matched to a gene: 4. Germline CDR1 reads SGHKS; CDR2 reads YYEKEE (reference sequence). The CDR3, as DNA: TGTGCCAGCAGCCCGGGACTAGCGGGAGGGAGTGAGCAGTTCTTC. Translated: CASSPGLAGGSEQFF.